This T cell receptor (beta chain) was retrieved from a study of blood T cell repertoires in COVID-19. Study background: PBMCs, B-cell-depleted T cells, or T cells were the source of the cDNA or gDNA that made up the material.

Here immunoSEQ multiplex PCR was the method, and the copy in TCRdb shows in-frame clones only, minus some. The table includes some 83,000 clones, more than 75% detected once. In its sample, this clone ranks as medium-sized. Trimming left V 1 base short and J 11 bases short, with 11 bases between. CDR3 length: 13 amino acids. Germline lookup yields CDR1 SGHTA and CDR2 FQGTGA. Source material: peripheral blood. This chain joins TRBV7-3 and TRBJ1-4; TRBD1 might be the D (5 bases). The source of this sequence is a man between 45 and 60 years old with active COVID-19. The CDR3 DNA reads as TGTGCCAGCAGCTTAAGTGGGGGGACGAAACTGTTTTTT. Translation: CASSLSGGTKLFF.